This is a list of T cell receptor beta chains from one sample in a study of T cell responses to AZD1222 COVID-19 vaccine. Sequencing was performed with immunoSEQ multiplex PCR; in TCRdb, only in-frame clones are kept and a portion is missing. This sample has 130,000 or so clones, with just over 90% found just once. Sequencing was performed on peripheral blood, taken on day 0 of AZD1222 vaccination. These receptor sequences come from an adult in good health. The CDR3 runs from the conserved cysteine through the conserved F or W. A D gene is named only where the DNA matches it firmly. Clone sizes are given selectively: once, few, many, or a class where the clone is expanded.

j_gene: TRBJ2-1; d_gene: TRBD2; abundance: .; v_gene: TRBV19; CDR3nt: TGTGCCAGTAGTACAGGACTAGCGGGAGGTCATGAGCAGTTCTTC; CDR3aa: CASSTGLAGGHEQFF
j_gene: TRBJ2-5; d_gene: TRBD1; abundance: once; v_gene: TRBV28; CDR3nt: TGTGCCAGCAGCCTGGTGGGGACAGTGGTGACCCAGTACTTC; CDR3aa: CASSLVGTVVTQYF
j_gene: TRBJ1-5; d_gene: .; abundance: .; v_gene: TRBV7-9; CDR3nt: TGTGCCAGCAGCCCCGGGTTGAGCAATCAGCCCCAGCATTTT; CDR3aa: CASSPGLSNQPQHF
j_gene: TRBJ2-6; d_gene: TRBD1; abundance: once; v_gene: TRBV18; CDR3nt: TGTGCCAGCTCACCATCCGGGACAGGGAGCTCTGGGGCCAACGTCCTGACTTTC; CDR3aa: CASSPSGTGSSGANVLTF
j_gene: TRBJ2-1; d_gene: .; abundance: .; v_gene: TRBV28; CDR3nt: TGTGCCAGCAGTGGTTCGGGAGAACCCTACAATGAGCAGTTCTTC; CDR3aa: CASSGSGEPYNEQFF
j_gene: TRBJ1-4; d_gene: TRBD1; abundance: once; v_gene: TRBV28; CDR3nt: TGTGCCAGCAGCATTTTAGGGATAGGGACAGGGGGAGAAAAACTGTTTTTT; CDR3aa: CASSILGIGTGGEKLFF
j_gene: TRBJ2-1; d_gene: TRBD2; abundance: .; v_gene: TRBV5-1; CDR3nt: TGCGCCAGCAGCACCGGACTAGCGGGGACCTACAATGAGCAGTTCTTC; CDR3aa: CASSTGLAGTYNEQFF
j_gene: TRBJ1-5; d_gene: .; abundance: once; v_gene: TRBV7-2; CDR3nt: TGTGCCAGCAGCTTAGGAGGGGGTAGCAATCAGCCCCAGCATTTT; CDR3aa: CASSLGGGSNQPQHF
j_gene: TRBJ1-2; d_gene: TRBD1; abundance: .; v_gene: TRBV19; CDR3nt: TGTGCCAGTAGCCCGACGACAGGGGCCAATTCGGGATATGGCTACACCTTC; CDR3aa: CASSPTTGANSGYGYTF
j_gene: TRBJ2-7; d_gene: .; abundance: .; v_gene: TRBV10-2; CDR3nt: TGCGCCAGCAGCAACGAAGGGTACGAGCAGTACTTC; CDR3aa: CASSNEGYEQYF
j_gene: TRBJ1-4; d_gene: .; abundance: .; v_gene: TRBV27; CDR3nt: TGTGCCAGCAGTTACAAAAATTCAAAAAATGAAAAACTGTTTTTT; CDR3aa: CASSYKNSKNEKLFF
j_gene: TRBJ2-7; d_gene: TRBD1; abundance: .; v_gene: TRBV10-1; CDR3nt: TGCGCCAGCTCCCGGGACAGGGGATACGAGCAGTACTTC; CDR3aa: CASSRDRGYEQYF
j_gene: TRBJ2-3; d_gene: .; abundance: .; v_gene: TRBV6-4; CDR3nt: TGTGCCAGCAGTCGGGACTTCAGCACAGATACGCAGTATTTT; CDR3aa: CASSRDFSTDTQYF
j_gene: TRBJ1-4; d_gene: .; abundance: .; v_gene: TRBV9; CDR3nt: TGTGCCAGCAGCGCACAGGGTAGTGGAGAAAAACTGTTTTTT; CDR3aa: CASSAQGSGEKLFF
j_gene: TRBJ1-3; d_gene: .; abundance: .; v_gene: TRBV20-1; CDR3nt: TGCAGTGCTAGTCGGGGGAACACCATATATTTT; CDR3aa: CSASRGNTIYF
j_gene: TRBJ1-4; d_gene: .; abundance: .; v_gene: TRBV25-1; CDR3nt: TGTGCCAGCAGTGAAGCGGGTGAAAAACTGTTTTTT; CDR3aa: CASSEAGEKLFF
j_gene: TRBJ2-7; d_gene: TRBD1; abundance: once; v_gene: TRBV27; CDR3nt: TGTGCCAGCAGTTTAGCTGGACAGGGGACCTACGAGCAGTACTTC; CDR3aa: CASSLAGQGTYEQYF
j_gene: TRBJ2-7; d_gene: .; abundance: .; v_gene: TRBV6-6; CDR3nt: TGTGCCAGCAGCCCCGGACAGACCTACGAGCAGTACTTC; CDR3aa: CASSPGQTYEQYF
j_gene: TRBJ2-2; d_gene: TRBD1; abundance: once; v_gene: TRBV5-1; CDR3nt: TGCGCCAGCAGCCCGGACAGGGGGAACACCGGGGAGCTGTTTTTT; CDR3aa: CASSPDRGNTGELFF
j_gene: TRBJ2-5; d_gene: .; abundance: .; v_gene: TRBV6-2/TRBV6-3; CDR3nt: TGTGCCAGCAGCCGAGGCCGGAGGGAGACCCAGTACTTC; CDR3aa: CASSRGRRETQYF
j_gene: TRBJ2-7; d_gene: .; abundance: .; v_gene: TRBV6-6; CDR3nt: TGTGCCAGCAGTCCTGCCTACGAGCAGTACTTC; CDR3aa: CASSPAYEQYF
j_gene: TRBJ2-5; d_gene: .; abundance: .; v_gene: TRBV5-6; CDR3nt: TGTGCCAGCAGCTTGTCTTGGGAGACCCAGTACTTC; CDR3aa: CASSLSWETQYF
j_gene: TRBJ1-2; d_gene: .; abundance: .; v_gene: TRBV6-2/TRBV6-3; CDR3nt: TGTGCCAGCAGTAAATTGGGAGCCTCCTATGGCTACACCTTC; CDR3aa: CASSKLGASYGYTF
j_gene: TRBJ1-5; d_gene: .; abundance: .; v_gene: TRBV5-5; CDR3nt: TGTGCCAGCAGCTTGGGAGCCAGGGGTCAGCCCCAGCATTTT; CDR3aa: CASSLGARGQPQHF
j_gene: TRBJ2-5; d_gene: TRBD1; abundance: .; v_gene: TRBV28; CDR3nt: TGTGCCAGCAGGGGGACAGGGGGCCGAGAGACCCAGTACTTC; CDR3aa: CASRGTGGRETQYF
j_gene: TRBJ2-2; d_gene: TRBD2; abundance: .; v_gene: TRBV9; CDR3nt: TGTGCCAGCAGCGGAAATCCTAGCGGGAGGCCGAACACCGGGGAGCTGTTTTTT; CDR3aa: CASSGNPSGRPNTGELFF
j_gene: TRBJ1-1; d_gene: TRBD1; abundance: .; v_gene: TRBV6-6; CDR3nt: TGTGCCAGCAGTTACCTCGGGACAGAAGAAGCTTTCTTT; CDR3aa: CASSYLGTEEAFF
j_gene: TRBJ1-3; d_gene: TRBD1; abundance: .; v_gene: TRBV7-9; CDR3nt: TGTGCCAGCAGCCCGGGACAGGGGGCTGTCGGAAACACCATATATTTT; CDR3aa: CASSPGQGAVGNTIYF
j_gene: TRBJ2-1; d_gene: .; abundance: few; v_gene: TRBV6-5; CDR3nt: TGTGCCAGCATCCCCGACGGCTACAATGAGCAGTTCTTC; CDR3aa: CASIPDGYNEQFF
j_gene: TRBJ1-5; d_gene: .; abundance: .; v_gene: TRBV19; CDR3nt: TGTGCCAGTAGTATAGATGGGCGGCCTAGCAATCAGCCCCAGCATTTT; CDR3aa: CASSIDGRPSNQPQHF